These 3 T cell receptor beta chains came from one sample sequenced in a study of spatial heterogeneity in lung cancer (dated by TCRdb to about 2019). The time point label for this specimen denotes: sample taken at primary tumor resection. Library generation was performed with 5' RACE. The instrument given in TCRdb is NextSeq 500. The raw public data were reprocessed by TCRdb itself: fastp quality trimming at Q25, MiXCR clonotype calling, in-frame beta chains only. Entries that share a CDR3 protein sequence are merged under the most common genes and DNA. Present in this sample are approximately 40,000 distinct CDR3 sequences, roughly 15% of which were seen just once. 55% to 70% of the sample goes to the ten largest clones. The material was PBMCs, obtained at surgery. Receptors originate from a male donor with early-stage non-small cell lung cancer.

This clonotype rates as medium-sized (0.01 to 0.1%). The gene calls are TRBV2 and TRBJ2-5; D might be TRBD2 (5 bases). In germline, CDR1 is SNHLY, CDR2 FYNNEI. Trimming took 3 bases from V and 7 from J, leaving 9 bases between them. The CDR3 runs 12 residues. Written as DNA, the CDR3 is TGTGCCAGCAGTGAGGCTAGCAGGACCCAGTACTTC. Amino acids: CASSEASRTQYF.

This clonotype was observed a handful of times. A read error may produce the germline difference seen at one junction end. V gene TRBV20-1 combines with J gene TRBJ1-6; D is undetermined. Germline CDR1 is DFQATT and CDR2 is SNEGSKA (reference sequence). There are 12 residues in the CDR3. This CDR3 reads CSARVVDSLLHF. CDR3 in DNA: TGCAGTGCTAGAGTCGTTGATTCACTCCTCCACTTT.

The V and J genes are TRBV27 and TRBJ2-2; 7 bases are a match to TRBD1. The CDR3 extends over 14 amino acids. Germline V gene data show CDR1 as MNHEY and CDR2 as SMNVEV (reference sequence). The ends lost 2 bases at V and 4 bases at J; junction bases unmatched: 1. The CDR3: CASSLAGGTGELFF. The CDR3, as DNA: TGTGCCAGCAGTTTAGCAGGGGGCACCGGGGAGCTGTTTTTT.